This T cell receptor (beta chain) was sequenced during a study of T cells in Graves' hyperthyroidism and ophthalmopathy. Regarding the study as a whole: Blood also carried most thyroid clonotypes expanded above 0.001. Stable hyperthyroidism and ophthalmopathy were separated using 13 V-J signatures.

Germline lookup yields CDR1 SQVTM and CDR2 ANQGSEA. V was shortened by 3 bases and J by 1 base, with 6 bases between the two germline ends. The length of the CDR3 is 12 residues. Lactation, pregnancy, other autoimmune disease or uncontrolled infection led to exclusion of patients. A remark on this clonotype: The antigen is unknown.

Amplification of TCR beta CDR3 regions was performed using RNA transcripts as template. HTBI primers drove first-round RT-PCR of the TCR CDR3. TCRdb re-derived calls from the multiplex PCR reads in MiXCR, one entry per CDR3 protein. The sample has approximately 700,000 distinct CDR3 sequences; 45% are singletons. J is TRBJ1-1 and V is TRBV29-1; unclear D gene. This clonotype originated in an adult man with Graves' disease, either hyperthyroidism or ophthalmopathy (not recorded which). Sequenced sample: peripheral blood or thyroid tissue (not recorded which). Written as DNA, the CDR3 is TGCAGCGTTGATTTGGGGAACACTGAAGCTTTCTTT. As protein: CSVDLGNTEAFF.